The sequence of this TCR beta chain was determined in a study of cytomegalovirus exposure and HLA in healthy donors. Notes on the study in general: Follow-up analysis later connected one missense variant in DCLRE1C with trimming of TCR beta V- and J-genes. Later analysis showed TCR association rates varying by HLA locus, highest for DRB1 and lowest for HLA-C. Rarity held for most TCR sequences, but there were some public TCRs that occurred in many donors.

As to this clone: Its target is not known. Relative to the germline gene, one junction end is altered; a read error may explain this.

Germline V lookup: CDR1 MNHEY, CDR2 SMNVEV (reference sequence). This CDR3 spans 14 amino acids. The study ran its PCR with 60 Vbeta and 13 Jbeta primers. The protocol was immunoSEQ multiplex PCR, while the TCRdb copy is restricted to in-frame clones and leaves out a portion. This table has around 140,000 clones, 61% appearing once. The clonotype originates from a male donor in good health and CMV-seronegative. The sequenced sample was PBMCs. V is TRBV27 and J is TRBJ1-2; D not resolved. The CDR3 nucleotides are TGTGCCAGCAGTTTTACGGGGTGGAACTATGGCTACCCCTTC. The encoded protein is CASSFTGWNYGYPF.